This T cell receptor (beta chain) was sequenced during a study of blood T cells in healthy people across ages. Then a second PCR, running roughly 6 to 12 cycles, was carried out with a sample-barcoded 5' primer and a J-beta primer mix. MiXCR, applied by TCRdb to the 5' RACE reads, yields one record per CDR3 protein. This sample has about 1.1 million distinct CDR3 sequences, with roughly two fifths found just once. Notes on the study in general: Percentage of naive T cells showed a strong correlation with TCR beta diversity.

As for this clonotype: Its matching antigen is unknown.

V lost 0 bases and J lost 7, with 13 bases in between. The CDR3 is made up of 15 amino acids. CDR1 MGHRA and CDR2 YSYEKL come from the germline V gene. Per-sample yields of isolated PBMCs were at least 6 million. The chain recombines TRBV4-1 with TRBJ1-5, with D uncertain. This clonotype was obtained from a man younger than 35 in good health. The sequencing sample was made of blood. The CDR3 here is CASSQDPGRAQPQHF. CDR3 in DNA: TGCGCCAGCAGCCAAGATCCCGGGCGGGCCCAGCCCCAGCATTTT.